This T cell receptor beta chain is from a study of blood T cell repertoires in COVID-19. Study details: The samples span acute and convalescent COVID-19 from the United States, Italy and Spain.

Sequenced by immunoSEQ multiplex PCR; TCRdb stores in-frame clones only, minus some. The table shows 45,000 to 60,000 clones, with around 73% occurring only once. This CDR3 contains 16 residues. The V gene's germline CDR1 is SGHVS and CDR2 FNYEAQ. Between the trimmed V and J ends, which lost 8 bases and 6 bases, there was a span of 22 bases. Material: PBMCs or T cells enriched from blood (not recorded which). The V gene is TRBV7-6, the J gene TRBJ2-2, with D perhaps matching TRBD1 (5 bases). The sequence derives from a woman aged 45-60 years with acute COVID-19. Here the CDR3 DNA reads TGTGCCAGCCGCGTGCAGGGATACCATACGGCCGGGGAGCTGTTTTTT. It is translated as CASRVQGYHTAGELFF.